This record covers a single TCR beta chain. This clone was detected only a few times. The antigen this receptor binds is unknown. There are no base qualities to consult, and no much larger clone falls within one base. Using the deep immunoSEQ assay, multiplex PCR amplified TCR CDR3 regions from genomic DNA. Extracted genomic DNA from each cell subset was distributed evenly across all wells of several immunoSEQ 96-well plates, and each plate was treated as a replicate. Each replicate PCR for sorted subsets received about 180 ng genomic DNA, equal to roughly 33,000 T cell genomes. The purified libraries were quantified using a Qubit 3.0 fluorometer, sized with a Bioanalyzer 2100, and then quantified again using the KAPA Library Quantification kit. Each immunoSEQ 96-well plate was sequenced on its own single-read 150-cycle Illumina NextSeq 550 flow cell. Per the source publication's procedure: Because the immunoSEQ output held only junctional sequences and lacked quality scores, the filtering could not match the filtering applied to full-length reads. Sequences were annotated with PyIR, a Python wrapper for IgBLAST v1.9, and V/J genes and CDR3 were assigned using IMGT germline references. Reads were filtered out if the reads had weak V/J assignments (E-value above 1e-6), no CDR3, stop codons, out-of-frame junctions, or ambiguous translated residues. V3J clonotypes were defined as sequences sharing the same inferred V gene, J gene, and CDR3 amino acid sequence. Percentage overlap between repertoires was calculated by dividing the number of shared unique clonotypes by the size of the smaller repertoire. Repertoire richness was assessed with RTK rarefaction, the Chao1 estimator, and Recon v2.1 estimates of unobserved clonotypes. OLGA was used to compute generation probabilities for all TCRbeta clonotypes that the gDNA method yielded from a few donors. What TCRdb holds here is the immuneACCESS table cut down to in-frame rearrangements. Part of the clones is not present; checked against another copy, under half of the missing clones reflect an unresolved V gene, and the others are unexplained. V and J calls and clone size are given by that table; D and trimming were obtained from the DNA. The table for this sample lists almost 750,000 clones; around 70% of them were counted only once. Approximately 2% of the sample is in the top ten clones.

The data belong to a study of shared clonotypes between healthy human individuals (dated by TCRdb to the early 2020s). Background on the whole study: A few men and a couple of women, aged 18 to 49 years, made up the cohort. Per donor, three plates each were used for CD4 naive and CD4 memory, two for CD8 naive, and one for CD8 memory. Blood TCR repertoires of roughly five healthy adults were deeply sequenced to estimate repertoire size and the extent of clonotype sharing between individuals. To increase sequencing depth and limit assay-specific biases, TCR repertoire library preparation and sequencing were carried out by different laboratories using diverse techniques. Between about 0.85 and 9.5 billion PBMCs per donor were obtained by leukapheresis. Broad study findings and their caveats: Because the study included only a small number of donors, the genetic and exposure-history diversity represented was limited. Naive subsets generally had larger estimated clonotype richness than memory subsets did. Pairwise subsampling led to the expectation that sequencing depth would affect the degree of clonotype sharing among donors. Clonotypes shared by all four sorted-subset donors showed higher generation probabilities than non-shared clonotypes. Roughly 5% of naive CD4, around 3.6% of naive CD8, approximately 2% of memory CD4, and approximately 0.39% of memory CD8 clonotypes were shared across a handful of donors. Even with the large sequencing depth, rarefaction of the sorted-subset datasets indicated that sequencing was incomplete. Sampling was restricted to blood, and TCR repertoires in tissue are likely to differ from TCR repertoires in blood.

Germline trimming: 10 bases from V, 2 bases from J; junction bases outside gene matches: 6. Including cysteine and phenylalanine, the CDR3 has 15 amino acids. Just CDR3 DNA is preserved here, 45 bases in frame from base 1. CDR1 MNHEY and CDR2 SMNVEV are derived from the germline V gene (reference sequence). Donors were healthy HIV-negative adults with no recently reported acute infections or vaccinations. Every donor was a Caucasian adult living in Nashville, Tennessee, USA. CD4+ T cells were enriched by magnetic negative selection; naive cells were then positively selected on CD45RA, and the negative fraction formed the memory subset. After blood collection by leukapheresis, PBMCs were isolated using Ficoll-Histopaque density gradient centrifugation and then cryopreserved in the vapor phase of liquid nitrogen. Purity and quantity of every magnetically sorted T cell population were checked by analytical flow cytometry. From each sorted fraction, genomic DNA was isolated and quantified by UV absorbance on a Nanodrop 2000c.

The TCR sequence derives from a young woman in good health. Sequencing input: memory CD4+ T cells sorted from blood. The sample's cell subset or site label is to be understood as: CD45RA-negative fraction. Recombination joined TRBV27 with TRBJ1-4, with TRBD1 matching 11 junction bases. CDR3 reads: CATRTGGLTNEKLFF. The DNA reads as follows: TGTGCCACCCGGACAGGGGGCCTGACTAATGAAAAACTGTTTTTT. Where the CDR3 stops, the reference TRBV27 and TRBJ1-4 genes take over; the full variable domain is EAQVTQNPRYLITVTGKKLTVTCSQNMNHEYMSWYRQDPGLGLRQIYYSMNVEVTDKGDVPEGYKVSRKEKRNFPLILESPSPNQTSLYFCATRTGGLTNEKLFFGSGTQLSVL.